This T cell receptor beta chain was observed in a study of T cells after yellow fever vaccination. This clonotype was seen many times. MiXCR, applied by TCRdb to the 5' RACE reads, yields one record per CDR3 protein. There are about 340,000 distinct CDR3 sequences in the sample; around 4.1% occur only once, and about 24% lies in the top ten. Sequenced here: PBMCs, sampled 5 days after the yellow fever booster vaccination. The source is a man younger than 30 who received the YFV17D yellow fever vaccine.

CDR3 coding DNA: TGCGCCAGCAGCATCAGTCGGTCAGGCGATGAGCAGTTCTTC. Its translation: CASSISRSGDEQFF. The J gene is TRBJ2-1, the V gene TRBV5-1; no definite D call. There are 14 residues in the CDR3. V gave up 4 bases and J gave up 8 bases, with 16 bases separating them. Germline V gives CDR1 SGHRS, CDR2 YFSETQ.